This TCR beta chain was identified during a study of blood T cell repertoires in COVID-19. At the level of the study: Acute and convalescent COVID-19 specimens originated in the United States, Italy and Spain.

Individuals drawn from approximately 26 US areas were about 18 to 90 years old. Symptom resolution, clearance, or two negative PCRs marked the recovered donors of Cohort 3. The protocol was immunoSEQ multiplex PCR, while the TCRdb copy is restricted to in-frame clones and leaves out a portion. The sample lists roughly 520,000 clones, 70% to 90% seen once, with approximately 1.8% in the top ten. Germline CDR1 is SGHTA and CDR2 is FQGNSA. This CDR3 spans 16 amino acids. Germline trimming cut 2 bases from V and 10 bases from J; bases unmatched to any gene: 12. The clonotype comes from a woman between 40 and 50 years old who had recovered from COVID-19. The sequenced sample was PBMCs or T cells enriched from blood (not recorded which). The rearrangement links TRBV7-2 to TRBJ2-7; TRBD2 matches 12 bases. CDR3 bases: TGTGCCAGCAGCTTATATACCGGGACTAGCGGGTATTTACAGTACTTC. Amino acid sequence: CASSLYTGTSGYLQYF.